The 30 T cell receptor beta chains below were found in one sample sequenced in a study of response to subunit inactivated influenza vaccine. TCRdb re-called the RT-PCR reads through MiXCR, storing one row per CDR3 protein. This table holds some 550,000 distinct CDR3 sequences, under 25% found once. This sample also appeared in a second study, on T cells expressing NK-cell markers. That source adds: Researchers built TCR beta cDNA using 5'RACE template switching with UMIs.

The sequences come from CD4+ T cells sorted from PBMCs, collected approximately 12 days after vaccination. The receptors here all came from a man aged 45-65 years who received an inactivated influenza vaccine.

This chain joins TRBV18 and TRBJ2-1; D ambiguous. The CDR3 consists of 12 residues. CDR1 and CDR2 from the germline V gene are KGHSH and LQKENI. The V end lost 5 bases, the J end lost 9 bases, and 11 bases lay between the germline ends. This CDR3 reads CASSGSIGEQFF. CDR3 bases: TGTGCCAGCTCAGGTAGCATAGGTGAGCAGTTCTTC.

The gene calls are TRBV13 and TRBJ2-3; 10 bases are shared with TRBD1. Per the germline V gene, CDR1 is PRHDT and CDR2 is FYEKMQ (reference sequence). After removal of 2 bases from V and 8 bases from J, the junction contained 13 bases not matched to a gene. The CDR3 contains 17 residues. CDR3: CASSLPGDRGRRTTQYF. CDR3 in DNA: TGTGCCAGCAGCTTACCCGGCGACAGGGGGCGCAGGACTACGCAGTATTTT.

In this sample, this clonotype turned up a few times. The chain carries TRBV9 and TRBJ2-1; 10 bases are shared with TRBD2. CDR1 and CDR2 (germline): SGDLS, YYNGEE. V gave up 4 bases and J gave up 5 bases; unmatched junction bases: 3. CDR3 length equals 14 residues. The CDR3 DNA follows: TGTGCCAGCAGCCAAAGCGGGAGGGACAATGAGCAGTTCTTC. Amino acids: CASSQSGRDNEQFF.

This clonotype was found a few times. The rearrangement links TRBV7-8 to TRBJ2-7; 8 positions agree with TRBD1. The CDR3 length is 14 residues. From germline, CDR1 is SGHVS and CDR2 FQNEAQ. Unmatched junction bases numbered 3, after V lost 2 bases and J lost 3 bases. CDR3 nucleotides: TGTGCCAGCAGCTTACCAGGGGGCGACTACGAGCAGTACTTC. Its translation is CASSLPGGDYEQYF.

The chain couples TRBV24-1 to TRBJ2-1; 8 bases match TRBD1. The CDR3 is 16 residues long. Germline values: CDR1 KGHDR, CDR2 SFDVKD. J gave up 5 bases and V 1 base, and 6 bases lay outside the gene matches. The CDR3 sequence: CATSDFPGQVNNEQFF. CDR3 sequence (DNA): TGTGCCACCAGTGATTTTCCGGGACAGGTTAACAATGAGCAGTTCTTC.

This clonotype was counted many times. V and J are TRBV13 and TRBJ2-7; weak D call: TRBD1 (6 bases). CDR3 length equals 12 residues. Per the germline V gene, CDR1 is PRHDT and CDR2 is FYEKMQ (reference sequence). The V and J ends lost 5 bases and 7 bases respectively, with 12 bases between them. Written as DNA, the CDR3 is TGTGCCAGCAGCGTACAGGGTAAGGAGCAGTACTTC. Residues: CASSVQGKEQYF.

This clonotype came up a few times. This rearrangement joins TRBV18 to TRBJ1-2; the match to TRBD1 covers 7 bases. Germline assignment: CDR1 KGHSH and CDR2 LQKENI. The ends lost 1 base at V and 4 bases at J; junction bases unmatched: 9. The CDR3 loop spans 16 amino acids. The chain's CDR3 is CASSPLGDREGYGYTF. The CDR3 DNA follows: TGTGCCAGCTCACCACTAGGCGACAGGGAGGGCTATGGCTACACCTTC.

The V call is TRBV5-1, the J call TRBJ2-2; possibly TRBD2 for D (6 bases). The germline V gene has CDR1 SGHRS and CDR2 YFSETQ. V was clipped by 0 bases and J by 5 bases, with 14 bases between them. This CDR3 has 16 amino acids. CDR3 sequence reads: CASSLDQPGRTGELFF. The CDR3 DNA reads as TGCGCCAGCAGCTTGGATCAACCAGGGAGGACCGGGGAGCTGTTTTTT.

As concerns this clonotype: The conserved phenylalanine or tryptophan normally closing the CDR3 is absent here, so this likely arose from a read error. The DNA is omitted, as the CDR3 cannot be located on it reliably, and the CDR3 follows TCRdb's listing. V is TRBV5-1 and J is TRBJ1-1; the D segment call TRBD1 is taken from the table without a DNA check. Looked up from germline, CDR1 is SGHRS and CDR2 is YFSETQ. The CDR3 is made up of 13 amino acids, end residues included. This CDR3 is CASSLELDSLRVI.

The chain has TRBV20-1 and TRBJ2-3, with unresolved D. The germline gives CDR1 DFQATT, CDR2 SNEGSKA (reference sequence). V lost 1 base and J 4 bases, leaving 18 bases between the germline ends. The CDR3 is made up of 16 amino acids. The CDR3 sequence: CSARVARPGVADTQYF. The CDR3 bases are TGCAGTGCTAGAGTGGCGCGCCCTGGGGTCGCAGATACGCAGTATTTT.

The table lists this clonotype with a few counts. The V and J genes are TRBV27 and TRBJ2-3; D gene ambiguous. This CDR3 is 13 amino acids long. Germline CDR1 reads MNHEY; CDR2 reads SMNVEV (reference sequence). Trimming removed 5 bases from V and 5 bases from J, with 11 bases in between. The chain's CDR3 is CASSARHEDTQYF. The CDR3 nucleotides are TGTGCCAGCAGTGCCCGCCACGAAGATACGCAGTATTTT.

The V gene is TRBV20-1, the J gene TRBJ2-2; 8 bases agree with TRBD2. After removal of 4 bases from V and 1 base from J, the junction contained 2 bases not matched to a gene. The CDR3 contains 14 residues. Germline loops: CDR1 DFQATT, CDR2 SNEGSKA (reference sequence). The chain's CDR3 is CSAIAGGNTGELFF. The CDR3 nucleotides read TGCAGTGCTATTGCGGGAGGGAACACCGGGGAGCTGTTTTTT.

The chain recombines TRBV5-4 with TRBJ1-2, with 7 bases matching TRBD1. The ends lost 6 bases at V and 8 bases at J; junction bases unmatched: 10. The CDR3 totals 13 residues. Germline CDR1 is SGHNT and CDR2 is YYREEE (reference sequence). This CDR3 reads CASNTFDREGYTF. CDR3 nucleotide sequence: TGTGCCAGCAACACATTCGACAGGGAGGGCTACACCTTC.

This chain links TRBV5-1 with TRBJ2-1; 7 positions agree with TRBD2. The CDR3 totals 13 residues. Germline CDR1 SGHRS, CDR2 YFSETQ. The J segment lost 6 bases and the V segment lost 5 bases, leaving 5 bases of the junction unmatched. The CDR3 region is CASRTTGGNEQFF. Here the CDR3 DNA reads TGCGCCAGCAGGACCACGGGAGGCAATGAGCAGTTCTTC.

Only a few counts were recorded for this clonotype. The chain is built from TRBV29-1 and TRBJ2-2, with 13 positions matching TRBD2. J gave up 0 bases and V 6 bases, and 4 bases lay outside the gene matches. Germline values: CDR1 SQVTM, CDR2 ANQGSEA. This CDR3 spans 16 amino acids. CDR3 sequence (DNA): TGCAGCGTCAGGACTAGCGGGGGAGCGAACACCGGGGAGCTGTTTTTT. Encoded protein: CSVRTSGGANTGELFF.

The chain is built from TRBV7-9 and TRBJ2-5; weak D call: TRBD2 (6 bases). This CDR3 is 16 amino acids long. In germline, CDR1 is SEHNR, CDR2 FQNEAQ (reference sequence). Trimming pared 5 bases from V and 2 bases from J, leaving 18 bases between. The CDR3 loop reads CASSTQIGGKQETQYF. DNA for the CDR3: TGTGCCAGCAGCACGCAAATCGGCGGGAAACAAGAGACCCAGTACTTC.

V is TRBV7-2 and J is TRBJ2-5; TRBD2 agrees at 9 bases. The V segment lost 5 bases and the J segment 7 bases; nucleotides outside the gene matches: 11. The CDR3 runs 15 residues. From germline, CDR1 is SGHTA and CDR2 FQGNSA. The CDR3 region has the DNA TGTGCCAGCAGCCCCTGGACTAGCGTCGGAGGGACCCAGTACTTC. Translated: CASSPWTSVGGTQYF.

A note on this clonotype: This may be a read error: a much more frequent sequence differs by one nucleotide. The chain links TRBV2 to TRBJ2-2; 8 nucleotides agree with TRBD1. Germline V gives CDR1 SNHLY, CDR2 FYNNEI. With 7 bases clipped from V and 1 base from J, the junction kept 2 bases outside the gene matches. The CDR3 runs 14 residues. In nucleotides, the CDR3 is TGTGCCAGCAACGACAGGGGGAACACCGGGGAGCTGTTTTTT. Its translation: CASNDRGNTGELFF. Combining the CDR3 with reference TRBV2 and TRBJ2-2 gives the whole variable domain EPEVTQTPSHQVTQMGQEVILRCVPISNHLYFYWYRQILGQKVEFLVSFYNNEISEKSEIFDDQFSVERPDGSNFTLKIRSTKLEDSAMYFCASNDRGNTGELFFGEGSRLTVL.

The chain links TRBV5-1 to TRBJ1-3; no clear D gene. This CDR3 is built from 14 residues. V was cut by 4 bases and J by 0 bases, with 8 bases left in between. Per germline, CDR1 SGHRS and CDR2 YFSETQ. CDR3 region: CASSDRSSGNTIYF. The CDR3 nucleotides read TGCGCCAGCAGCGATAGAAGCTCTGGAAACACCATATATTTT.

The chain couples TRBV18 to TRBJ2-1; D is perhaps TRBD2 (6 bases). The CDR3 loop spans 13 amino acids. Germline assignment: CDR1 KGHSH and CDR2 LQKENI. Trimming removed 4 bases at V and 7 bases at J, with 11 bases between. The chain's CDR3 is CASSRSAGNEQFF. CDR3 DNA sequence: TGTGCCAGCTCACGGAGCGCGGGGAATGAGCAGTTCTTC.

This clonotype came up many times. The gene calls are TRBV20-1 and TRBJ2-2, with D possibly TRBD2 on 5 matching bases. V lost 1 base and J lost 4, with 13 bases in between. The length of the CDR3 is 15 residues. Germline V lookup: CDR1 DFQATT, CDR2 SNEGSKA (reference sequence). The DNA for the CDR3 is TGCAGTGCTAGAGGAGATAGCGTGTCCACCGGGGAGCTGTTTTTT. As protein: CSARGDSVSTGELFF.

The chain has TRBV24-1 and TRBJ2-1; 7 bases fit TRBD2. The CDR3 runs 14 residues. The V gene end was trimmed by 4 bases and the J gene end by 4 bases; junction bases not matched to a gene: 3. The germline V gene encodes CDR1 KGHDR and CDR2 SFDVKD. CDR3 in amino acids: CATSDSGMYNEQFF. In nucleotides, the CDR3 is TGTGCCACCAGTGACAGCGGGATGTACAATGAGCAGTTCTTC.

This chain links TRBV30 with TRBJ2-5; D is tentatively TRBD1 or TRBD2 (5 bases each). Trimming took 2 bases from V and 4 from J, leaving 11 bases between them. CDR1 GTSNPN and CDR2 SVGIG come from the germline V gene (reference sequence). There are 13 residues in the CDR3. The CDR3 sequence: CAWSMGTRETQYF. CDR3 DNA sequence: TGTGCCTGGAGTATGGGGACCAGAGAGACCCAGTACTTC. The full variable domain, completed using reference TRBV30 and TRBJ2-5, is SQTIHQWPATLVQPVGSPLSLECTVEGTSNPNLYWYRQAAGRGLQLLFYSVGIGQISSEVPQNLSASRPQDRQFILSSKKLLLSDSGFYLCAWSMGTRETQYFGPGTRLLVL.

This clonotype showed up just a few times. The CDR3 region is CASSWTSGHGAGELFF. The CDR3 region has the DNA TGTGCCAGCAGTTGGACTAGCGGCCACGGCGCCGGGGAGCTGTTTTTT. The chain joins TRBV6-2 or TRBV6-3 to TRBJ2-2; 10 bases agree with TRBD2. From germline, CDR1 is MNHEY and CDR2 SVGEGT. CDR3 length: 16 residues. With V trimmed by 4 bases and J by 6 bases, 8 bases remained unmatched.

This clonotype was found a few times. CDR3 bases: TGTGCCAGCGCGATGGGGTACTACAGGGGGCGCAACTATGGCTACACCTTC. This translates into CASAMGYYRGRNYGYTF. The V gene is TRBV6-1, the J gene TRBJ1-2; 9 bases align to TRBD1. This CDR3 has 17 amino acids. With 8 bases clipped from V and 2 bases from J, the junction kept 15 bases outside the gene matches. Germline loops: CDR1 MNHNS, CDR2 SASEGT.

About this clonotype itself: One junction end does not reproduce the germline sequence, and a read error may be involved. V usage is TRBV12-3 or TRBV12-4 and J usage is TRBJ1-1; D remains ambiguous. The CDR3 is made up of 11 amino acids. The CDR3 sequence is CASSLNSEAFF. CDR3 DNA sequence: TGTGCCAGCAGTTTAAACAGTGAAGCTTTCTTT.

The chain employs TRBV29-1 and TRBJ1-3; possibly TRBD1 for D (5 bases). V lost 8 bases and J lost 5, with 16 bases in between. CDR1 SQVTM and CDR2 ANQGSEA come from the germline V gene. This CDR3 is built from 13 residues. CDR3 sequence: CSFLPPGRNTIYF. CDR3 DNA: TGCAGCTTCCTGCCGCCAGGGAGAAACACCATATATTTT.

The rearrangement uses TRBV10-3 and TRBJ2-3; 9 bases agree with TRBD2. The CDR3 is 14 residues long. In germline, CDR1 is ENHRY, CDR2 SYGVKD. The V segment lost 10 bases and the J segment 4 bases; nucleotides outside the gene matches: 9. The CDR3: CATLGGGASDTQYF. DNA of the CDR3: TGTGCCACCCTCGGCGGGGGGGCATCAGATACGCAGTATTTT.

As regards this clonotype: A read error may account for a junction end that differs from germline. The chain combines TRBV7-7 with TRBJ2-5; TRBD2 matches 10 bases. Germline V gives CDR1 SSHAT, CDR2 FNYEAQ (reference sequence). The CDR3 loop spans 15 amino acids. CDR3 in DNA: TGTGCTAGCAGCCAATCTAGCGGGGGCCAAGAGACCCAGTACTTC. Translation gives CASSQSSGGQETQYF.

The chain recombines TRBV7-9 with TRBJ2-1; 7 bases agree with TRBD2. The ends lost 9 bases at V and 0 bases at J; junction bases unmatched: 8. The germline gives CDR1 SEHNR, CDR2 FQNEAQ (reference sequence). The CDR3 has 15 amino acids. The CDR3 spells CASTPGGGSYNEQFF. The DNA of the CDR3 is TGTGCCAGTACCCCTGGGGGGGGCTCCTACAATGAGCAGTTCTTC.